What follows are 30 T cell receptor beta chains derived from one specimen sequenced in a study of early T cells in non-severe SARS-CoV-2 infection. TCRdb redid the calling of the 5' RACE reads with MiXCR, one entry per CDR3 protein. The sample includes about 77,000 distinct CDR3 sequences, roughly a sixth of them seen just once. Sequencing was performed on whole blood. These receptors originate from an adult who was a healthcare worker with PCR-confirmed SARS-CoV-2 infection or an uninfected control (not recorded which).

This clonotype has a handful of counts. This chain links TRBV7-2 with TRBJ2-1; 7 bases match TRBD2. Unmatched junction bases numbered 4, after V lost 1 base and J lost 4 bases. Looked up from germline, CDR1 is SGHTA and CDR2 is FQGNSA. The CDR3 loop spans 15 amino acids. As DNA, the CDR3 is TGTGCCAGCAGCTTAGTCACTAGCGCTTACAATGAGCAGTTCTTC. Protein product: CASSLVTSAYNEQFF.

CDR3 loop: CASSDTGGYQPQHF. CDR3 bases: TGCGCCAGCAGTGATACAGGGGGCTATCAGCCCCAGCATTTT. The J gene is TRBJ1-5, the V gene TRBV10-2; 9 bases are a match to TRBD1. Germline assignment: CDR1 WSHSY and CDR2 SAAADI. The CDR3 is 14 residues long. The ends lost 3 bases at V and 5 bases at J; junction bases unmatched: 2.

The V and J genes are TRBV27 and TRBJ2-2, with TRBD2 as a possible D gene (7 bases). Germline-derived CDR1 and CDR2 are MNHEY and SMNVEV (reference sequence). V gave up 3 bases and J gave up 7 bases, with 12 bases separating them. The CDR3 has 14 amino acids. The CDR3 nucleotides are TGTGCCAGCAGTTTGGCGGGGGCCGGCGGGGAGCTGTTTTTT. Translation: CASSLAGAGGELFF.

This sequence joins TRBV29-1 and TRBJ1-4; D call uncertain. V was trimmed by 7 bases and J by 1 base, leaving 7 bases between them. CDR1 and CDR2 (germline): SQVTM, ANQGSEA. The CDR3 extends over 12 amino acids. The CDR3 bases are TGCAGCGCTCACGTAACTAATGAAAAACTGTTTTTT. It yields the protein CSAHVTNEKLFF.

The rearrangement joins TRBV6-1 to TRBJ1-4, with 7 bases identical to TRBD1. The CDR3 has 18 amino acids. The germline V gene has CDR1 MNHNS and CDR2 SASEGT. J gave up 7 bases and V 10 bases, and 24 bases lay outside the gene matches. The CDR3 DNA reads as TGTGCCATCAAGGGGAGGGACAGTGCGACGCTCTGGGGTGAAAAACTGTTTTTT. It translates to CAIKGRDSATLWGEKLFF.

The V call is TRBV5-4, the J call TRBJ2-5; no definite D call. V was clipped by 1 base and J by 1 base, with 2 bases between them. The germline CDR1 and CDR2 sequences are SGHNT and YYREEE (reference sequence). The CDR3 consists of 12 residues. As DNA, the CDR3 is TGTGCCAGCAGCTTGAGCCAAGAGACCCAGTACTTC. Amino acid sequence: CASSLSQETQYF.

This clonotype has more than one count but fewer than ten. The CDR3: CASSPRVATNEKLFF. In DNA form, the CDR3 reads TGTGCCAGCAGTCCTAGGGTTGCAACTAATGAAAAACTGTTTTTT. This chain uses TRBV12-3 or TRBV12-4 with TRBJ1-4; D gene uncertain. The CDR3 consists of 15 residues. V shed 5 bases and J shed 0 bases, with 10 bases lying between them.

This clonotype turned up a few times. CDR3 sequence reads: CASRNLGGTVAKNIQYF. The CDR3 DNA is TGTGCCAGCAGAAATCTTGGGGGGACCGTGGCCAAAAACATTCAGTACTTC. J is TRBJ2-4 and V is TRBV13; TRBD2 is a possible D gene (6 bases). Germline V gene data show CDR1 as PRHDT and CDR2 as FYEKMQ (reference sequence). This CDR3 is 17 amino acids long. Trimming stripped 6 bases from V and 1 base from J, with 19 bases between.

The rearrangement uses TRBV27 and TRBJ2-3; 8 positions agree with TRBD2. The germline CDR1 and CDR2 sequences are MNHEY and SMNVEV (reference sequence). CDR3 size: 16 residues. V shed 5 bases, J shed 1 base, and the junction held 8 bases outside the gene matches. This CDR3 reads CASSISTAGGTDTQYF. CDR3 in DNA: TGTGCCAGCAGTATCTCCACAGCGGGAGGCACAGATACGCAGTATTTT.

V is TRBV28 and J is TRBJ2-7; D tentatively reads TRBD1 or TRBD2 (6 bases each). CDR1 MDHEN and CDR2 SYDVKM come from the germline V gene. The CDR3 loop spans 15 amino acids. Trimming pared 8 bases from V and 6 bases from J, leaving 23 bases between. The CDR3 DNA sequence: TGTGCCAGCGGCTCGAGTAAGCTCGGGGGCAGCGAGCAGTACTTC. This encodes CASGSSKLGGSEQYF.

This clonotype was counted between two and nine times. This rearrangement joins TRBV2 to TRBJ1-2; D is undetermined. This CDR3 is 12 amino acids long. Germline V gene data show CDR1 as SNHLY and CDR2 as FYNNEI. Trimming pared 4 bases from V and 2 bases from J, leaving 5 bases between. The CDR3 DNA reads as TGTGCCAGCAGTGTTTCCAACTATGGCTACACCTTC. Encoded protein: CASSVSNYGYTF.

The CDR3 protein is CASSTSGGASNEQFF. The CDR3 nucleotides read TGTGCCAGCAGCACTAGCGGGGGGGCGTCGAATGAGCAGTTCTTC. The rearrangement uses TRBV11-2 and TRBJ2-1, with 13 bases lining up with TRBD2. J lost 7 bases, V lost 5 bases, and 5 bases had no gene match. The CDR3 has 15 amino acids. Germline values: CDR1 SGHAT, CDR2 FQNNGV.

This clonotype was recorded a few times. The chain joins TRBV10-3 to TRBJ2-1, with TRBD1 matching over 8 bases. The germline CDR1 and CDR2 sequences are ENHRY and SYGVKD. The CDR3 has 15 amino acids. The trim removed 6 bases at V and 5 bases at J, leaving 9 bases unmatched. The CDR3 region is CAIRKMDRDDNEQFF. The CDR3, as DNA: TGTGCCATCAGAAAAATGGACAGGGATGACAATGAGCAGTTCTTC.

This rearrangement joins TRBV7-2 to TRBJ2-2; weak D call: TRBD2 (6 bases). Germline CDR1 SGHTA, CDR2 FQGNSA. With 5 bases removed from V and 8 bases from J, the gap between germline ends came to 18 bases. The CDR3 is made up of 15 amino acids. The CDR3 DNA sequence: TGTGCCAGCAGCCCGGGACTGAGATCGCTGGGGGAGCTGTTTTTT. Translation gives CASSPGLRSLGELFF. Based on the CDR3 plus reference TRBV7-2 and TRBJ2-2, the full variable domain is GAGVSQSPSNKVTEKGKDVELRCDPISGHTALYWYRQSLGQGLEFLIYFQGNSAPDKSGLPSDRFSAERTGGSVSTLTIQRTQQEDSAVYLCASSPGLRSLGELFFGEGSRLTVL.

This clonotype was seen a few times. The genes are TRBV11-2 and TRBJ2-4; 11 bases agree with TRBD2. Germline V gene data show CDR1 as SGHAT and CDR2 as FQNNGV. The CDR3 is 22 amino acids. Unmatched junction bases numbered 19, after V lost 3 bases and J lost 0 bases. The CDR3: CASSLTSLRLAGSGLAKNIQYF. In nucleotides, the CDR3 is TGTGCCAGCAGCTTGACGAGTCTGAGACTAGCGGGATCGGGGCTAGCCAAAAACATTCAGTACTTC.

The chain has TRBV15 and TRBJ2-3, with 8 nucleotides matching TRBD1. The CDR3 consists of 14 residues. Germline CDR1 reads LNHNV; CDR2 reads YYDKDF (reference sequence). V lost 5 bases, J lost 2 bases, and 3 bases stayed unmatched. The CDR3 sequence: CATSVGQVTDTQYF. The CDR3 nucleotides read TGTGCCACCAGCGTGGGACAGGTCACAGATACGCAGTATTTT.

V is TRBV2 and J is TRBJ2-7; a weak D match, TRBD2 (5 bases). V lost 7 bases and J lost 9, with 13 bases in between. CDR3 length equals 11 residues. Germline lookup yields CDR1 SNHLY and CDR2 FYNNEI. The CDR3 DNA reads TGTGCCAGCACCCCACTAGTGGTGCAGTACTTC. This encodes CASTPLVVQYF. The full variable domain, its missing parts supplied by reference TRBV2 and TRBJ2-7, is EPEVTQTPSHQVTQMGQEVILRCVPISNHLYFYWYRQILGQKVEFLVSFYNNEISEKSEIFDDQFSVERPDGSNFTLKIRSTKLEDSAMYFCASTPLVVQYFGPGTRLTVT.

As to this clonotype: A clone one base away is much larger, so this may be a read error. The chain links TRBV12-3 or TRBV12-4 to TRBJ1-2; no firm D call. CDR3 length: 17 amino acids. Trimming removed 6 bases from V and 7 bases from J, with 27 bases in between. CDR3 sequence reads: CASSPPGGPLSWGGYTF. The CDR3 bases are TGTGCCAGCAGCCCCCCCGGAGGCCCGCTCAGTTGGGGTGGCTACACCTTC.

This chain connects TRBV9 to TRBJ2-5; 7 nucleotides line up with TRBD2. The CDR3 totals 14 residues. Trimming removed 3 bases from V and 6 bases from J; junction bases left unmatched: 8. Germline V lookup: CDR1 SGDLS, CDR2 YYNGEE. The DNA for the CDR3 is TGTGCCAGCAGCGCGGGACTACCTCAGAAGACCCAGTACTTC. Its translation is CASSAGLPQKTQYF.

V usage is TRBV30 and J usage is TRBJ1-1; D is unresolved. The CDR3 has 13 residues. Trimming took off 2 bases at V and 3 bases at J, with 10 bases between the two ends. Per germline, CDR1 GTSNPN and CDR2 SVGIG (reference sequence). The CDR3 protein is CAWSIWGDTEAFF. Here the CDR3 DNA reads TGTGCCTGGAGTATTTGGGGTGACACTGAAGCTTTCTTT. Full variable domain (missing parts from reference TRBV30 and TRBJ1-1): SQTIHQWPATLVQPVGSPLSLECTVEGTSNPNLYWYRQAAGRGLQLLFYSVGIGQISSEVPQNLSASRPQDRQFILSSKKLLLSDSGFYLCAWSIWGDTEAFFGQGTRLTVV.

This clonotype was observed a few times. The J gene is TRBJ2-1, the V gene TRBV11-2; 9 bases are shared with TRBD2. With 6 bases clipped from V and 5 bases from J, the junction kept 2 bases outside the gene matches. Germline CDR1 SGHAT, CDR2 FQNNGV. CDR3 length: 13 residues. The CDR3, as DNA: TGTGCCAGCAGACTAGCGGGCAACAATGAGCAGTTCTTC. It specifies CASRLAGNNEQFF.

This clonotype occurred a few times. The chain joins TRBV6-2 or TRBV6-3 to TRBJ1-2, with 8 nucleotides matching TRBD1. V dropped 5 bases and J dropped 4; count of bases not matched to a gene: 6. Per germline, CDR1 MNHEY and CDR2 SVGEGT. The CDR3 is 14 residues long. CDR3 coding DNA: TGTGCCAGCAGTGGGGGACAGGCTCCCTATGGCTACACCTTC. It specifies CASSGGQAPYGYTF.

There are many counts of this clonotype. The V and J genes are TRBV29-1 and TRBJ1-2, with D hard to call. Germline V gene data show CDR1 as SQVTM and CDR2 as ANQGSEA. Trimming pared 7 bases from V and 6 bases from J, leaving 15 bases between. This CDR3 contains 12 residues. CDR3 residues: CSAILERDGYTF. Written as DNA, the CDR3 is TGCAGCGCCATACTTGAACGGGATGGCTACACCTTC.

The rearrangement joins TRBV27 to TRBJ2-5; D is unclear. The CDR3 is 18 amino acids. V lost 3 bases and J lost 2, with 22 bases in between. The germline CDR1 and CDR2 sequences are MNHEY and SMNVEV (reference sequence). The CDR3 nucleotides read TGTGCCAGCAGTTTTCACGCGGCCCTGGGAAGGCCGCAAGAGACCCAGTACTTC. Translating gives CASSFHAALGRPQETQYF.

The chain has TRBV6-5 and TRBJ2-7; unclear D gene. Trimming removed 5 bases at V and 6 bases at J, with 14 bases between. The CDR3 is 13 amino acids. Germline V lookup: CDR1 MNHEY, CDR2 SVGAGI. The CDR3 loop is CASSNRPAGEQYF. The CDR3 DNA reads as TGTGCCAGCAGTAATCGACCTGCTGGCGAGCAGTACTTC.

The V and J genes are TRBV5-1 and TRBJ2-7, with a tentative D call TRBD1 (6 bases). The CDR3 length is 15 residues. Germline-derived CDR1 and CDR2 are SGHRS and YFSETQ. Trimming cost V 6 bases and J 0 bases, with 16 bases left between them. As DNA, the CDR3 is TGCGCCAGCACCCTGGACAGTCCAAGCTCCTACGAGCAGTACTTC. Translating it yields CASTLDSPSSYEQYF. Looking up the rest from reference TRBV5-1 and TRBJ2-7 gives the full variable domain: KAGVTQTPRYLIKTRGQQVTLSCSPISGHRSVSWYQQTPGQGLQFLFEYFSETQRNKGNFPGRFSGRQFSNSRSEMNVSTLELGDSALYLCASTLDSPSSYEQYFGPGTRLTVT.

This clonotype was seen at least ten times. The chain uses TRBV10-1 and TRBJ2-1; no clear D gene. The CDR3 loop spans 14 amino acids. V was pared by 2 bases and J by 4 bases, with 9 bases between. Germline lookup yields CDR1 WNHNN and CDR2 SYGVQD (reference sequence). The CDR3 region has the DNA TGCGCCAGCAGTGAGAGGGCTTATTACAATGAGCAGTTCTTC. Residues: CASSERAYYNEQFF.

This chain joins TRBV11-2 and TRBJ1-1; D gene uncertain. Germline CDR1 and CDR2: SGHAT and FQNNGV. The CDR3 is made up of 13 amino acids. V lost 7 bases and J 5 bases, leaving 14 bases between the germline ends. This CDR3 is CASIPGGYTEAFF. As DNA, the CDR3 is TGTGCCAGCATCCCCGGCGGATATACTGAAGCTTTCTTT.

In its sample, this clonotype was seen a few times. The chain links TRBV3-1 to TRBJ2-1; 10 bases align to TRBD2. From germline, CDR1 is LGHDT and CDR2 YNNKEL (reference sequence). This CDR3 is 16 amino acids long. The ends lost 3 bases at V and 8 bases at J; junction bases unmatched: 10. The CDR3 region is CASSHHERGGRDEQFF. In nucleotides, the CDR3 is TGTGCCAGCAGCCATCACGAGCGGGGGGGCCGCGATGAGCAGTTCTTC.

The gene calls are TRBV11-2 and TRBJ2-7; 10 nucleotides align to TRBD1. The CDR3 is 14 residues long. Trimming at V came to 6 bases and at J to 6 bases, leaving 8 bases not matched to a gene. Looked up from germline, CDR1 is SGHAT and CDR2 is FQNNGV. The CDR3 here is CASSPGTGEVEQYF. The CDR3 region has the DNA TGTGCCAGCAGTCCCGGGACAGGGGAGGTCGAGCAGTACTTC.